These 5 T cell receptor beta chains were sequenced from one sample in a study of T cell repertoires in cytomegalovirus infection. Each CDR3 protein is one row after TCRdb ran MiXCR on the reads. This repertoire shows approximately 500,000 distinct CDR3 sequences, about 15% found once; its top ten account for roughly 25%. Source material: CD8+ T cells from PBMCs. These receptors all stem from a human donor in good health (CMV status not recorded). Some clones in this sample may be carry-over from other donors' samples.

With regard to this clonotype: This may be a read error: a much more frequent sequence differs by one nucleotide. The chain joins TRBV7-6 to TRBJ2-5, with D possibly matching TRBD1 (5 bases). CDR1 SGHVS and CDR2 FNYEAQ come from the germline V gene. CDR3 length equals 16 residues. The CDR3 region has the DNA TGTACCAGCAGCCCCTACCCTCAGGGTACGGAAGAGACCCAGTACTTC. As protein: CTSSPYPQGTEETQYF.

With regard to this clonotype: With a much larger clone just one base away, this may be a read error. The CDR3 does not end in the conserved phenylalanine or tryptophan, so this is likely a read error. The rearrangement links TRBV7-1 to TRBJ2-5; D is perhaps TRBD1 (5 bases). TRBV7-1 is flagged as an ORF with uncertain function. This CDR3 contains 14 residues. The ends were cut back, 5 bases at V and 1 base at J, with 11 bases in the middle. The CDR3 region has the DNA TGTGCCAGCAGCAGGGGTGGATCCCAAGAGACCCAGTACTTA. Translation: CASSRGGSQETQYL.

This clonotype was recorded many times. The chain carries TRBV6-1 and TRBJ2-4, with D tentatively TRBD1 or TRBD2 (5 bases each). CDR1 is MNHNS and CDR2 is SASEGT in the germline V gene. The length of the CDR3 is 12 residues. Trimming shortened V by 5 bases and J by 5 bases, and 7 bases separated the two germline ends. The CDR3 sequence: CASSPGQNIQYF. The CDR3 DNA follows: TGTGCCAGCAGTCCGGGACAAAACATTCAGTACTTC.

This clonotype was counted a few times. This chain connects TRBV2 to TRBJ1-2; the D is unclear. CDR3 length equals 10 residues. Trimming took 8 bases from V and 7 from J, leaving 8 bases between them. Germline V gene data show CDR1 as SNHLY and CDR2 as FYNNEI. CDR3 sequence reads: CASSGLGYTF. The CDR3 bases are TGTGCCAGCTCCGGGCTTGGCTACACCTTC. The whole variable domain, filled in from reference TRBV2 and TRBJ1-2, reads EPEVTQTPSHQVTQMGQEVILRCVPISNHLYFYWYRQILGQKVEFLVSFYNNEISEKSEIFDDQFSVERPDGSNFTLKIRSTKLEDSAMYFCASSGLGYTFGSGTRLTVV.

This clonotype was seen at least ten times. This sequence joins TRBV7-8 and TRBJ2-7, with TRBD2 matching over 10 bases. Germline V gives CDR1 SGHVS, CDR2 FQNEAQ. There are 16 residues in the CDR3. The junction had 7 bases not matched to a gene; V was cut back by 5 bases and J by 0 bases. The CDR3 is CASSLLAGAYSYEQYF. In DNA, the CDR3 is TGTGCCAGCAGCCTCCTAGCGGGGGCTTACTCCTACGAGCAGTACTTC.